The subject of this entry is one TCR beta chain. This entry comes from a study of Graves' ophthalmopathy and Graves' hyperthyroidism. Amplification from RNA transcripts yielded the TCR beta CDR3 regions. Following a first-round RT-PCR that used HTBI primers, a second-round multiplex PCR was carried out. From the multiplex PCR reads, TCRdb called clonotypes with MiXCR, one entry per CDR3 protein. Among about 1.2 million distinct CDR3 sequences listed, approximately 35% were seen once. The CDR3 has 13 amino acids. Germline CDR1 DFQATT, CDR2 SNEGSKA (reference sequence). V lost 8 bases to trimming and J lost 5 bases; unmatched junction nucleotides: 7.

The receptor was derived from an adult man with Graves' hyperthyroidism. Sample: peripheral blood or thyroid tissue (not recorded which). This chain uses TRBV20-1 with TRBJ2-2, with 8 bases aligning to TRBD2. Here the CDR3 reads CSPDGRETGELFF. In DNA, the CDR3 is TGCAGTCCCGACGGGAGGGAAACCGGGGAGCTGTTTTTT.